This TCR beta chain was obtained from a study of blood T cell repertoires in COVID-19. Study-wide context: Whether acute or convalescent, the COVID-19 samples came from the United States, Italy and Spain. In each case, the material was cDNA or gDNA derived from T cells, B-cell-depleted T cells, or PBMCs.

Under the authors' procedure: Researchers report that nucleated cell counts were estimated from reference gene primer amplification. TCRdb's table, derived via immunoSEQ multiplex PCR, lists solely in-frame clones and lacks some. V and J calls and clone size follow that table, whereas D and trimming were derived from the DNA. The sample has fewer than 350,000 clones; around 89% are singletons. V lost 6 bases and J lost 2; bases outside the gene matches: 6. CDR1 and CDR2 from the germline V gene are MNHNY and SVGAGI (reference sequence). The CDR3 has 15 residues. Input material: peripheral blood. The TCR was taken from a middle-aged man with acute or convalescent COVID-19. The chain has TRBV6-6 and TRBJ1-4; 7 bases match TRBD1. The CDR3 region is CASRLPGQTNEKLFF. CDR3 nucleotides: TGTGCCAGCAGGCTTCCGGGACAGACTAATGAAAAACTGTTTTTT.